Detailed here is one T cell receptor (beta chain). Clinical histories supplied by participants themselves formed the basis of cohort assignment. V lost 4 bases and J 2 bases, leaving 10 bases between the germline ends. The CDR3 has 14 residues. Germline assignment: CDR1 SGHVS and CDR2 FNYEAQ. The sample originates from a study of blood T cell repertoires in COVID-19. As for the study in general: COVID-19 samples from acute and convalescent phases originated in the United States, Italy and Spain.

Some clones are missing from TCRdb's copy, which holds only in-frame ones; the method was immunoSEQ multiplex PCR. Of some 390,000 clones listed, more than 80% are singletons. The material sequenced was PBMCs or T cells enriched from blood (not recorded which). This clonotype originated in a man younger than 45 who had recovered from COVID-19. This chain uses TRBV7-6 with TRBJ2-3; tentative D call: TRBD1 (6 bases). The CDR3 DNA reads as TGTGCCAGCAGCTCCGGACAGCCCACAGATACGCAGTATTTT. It codes for CASSSGQPTDTQYF.